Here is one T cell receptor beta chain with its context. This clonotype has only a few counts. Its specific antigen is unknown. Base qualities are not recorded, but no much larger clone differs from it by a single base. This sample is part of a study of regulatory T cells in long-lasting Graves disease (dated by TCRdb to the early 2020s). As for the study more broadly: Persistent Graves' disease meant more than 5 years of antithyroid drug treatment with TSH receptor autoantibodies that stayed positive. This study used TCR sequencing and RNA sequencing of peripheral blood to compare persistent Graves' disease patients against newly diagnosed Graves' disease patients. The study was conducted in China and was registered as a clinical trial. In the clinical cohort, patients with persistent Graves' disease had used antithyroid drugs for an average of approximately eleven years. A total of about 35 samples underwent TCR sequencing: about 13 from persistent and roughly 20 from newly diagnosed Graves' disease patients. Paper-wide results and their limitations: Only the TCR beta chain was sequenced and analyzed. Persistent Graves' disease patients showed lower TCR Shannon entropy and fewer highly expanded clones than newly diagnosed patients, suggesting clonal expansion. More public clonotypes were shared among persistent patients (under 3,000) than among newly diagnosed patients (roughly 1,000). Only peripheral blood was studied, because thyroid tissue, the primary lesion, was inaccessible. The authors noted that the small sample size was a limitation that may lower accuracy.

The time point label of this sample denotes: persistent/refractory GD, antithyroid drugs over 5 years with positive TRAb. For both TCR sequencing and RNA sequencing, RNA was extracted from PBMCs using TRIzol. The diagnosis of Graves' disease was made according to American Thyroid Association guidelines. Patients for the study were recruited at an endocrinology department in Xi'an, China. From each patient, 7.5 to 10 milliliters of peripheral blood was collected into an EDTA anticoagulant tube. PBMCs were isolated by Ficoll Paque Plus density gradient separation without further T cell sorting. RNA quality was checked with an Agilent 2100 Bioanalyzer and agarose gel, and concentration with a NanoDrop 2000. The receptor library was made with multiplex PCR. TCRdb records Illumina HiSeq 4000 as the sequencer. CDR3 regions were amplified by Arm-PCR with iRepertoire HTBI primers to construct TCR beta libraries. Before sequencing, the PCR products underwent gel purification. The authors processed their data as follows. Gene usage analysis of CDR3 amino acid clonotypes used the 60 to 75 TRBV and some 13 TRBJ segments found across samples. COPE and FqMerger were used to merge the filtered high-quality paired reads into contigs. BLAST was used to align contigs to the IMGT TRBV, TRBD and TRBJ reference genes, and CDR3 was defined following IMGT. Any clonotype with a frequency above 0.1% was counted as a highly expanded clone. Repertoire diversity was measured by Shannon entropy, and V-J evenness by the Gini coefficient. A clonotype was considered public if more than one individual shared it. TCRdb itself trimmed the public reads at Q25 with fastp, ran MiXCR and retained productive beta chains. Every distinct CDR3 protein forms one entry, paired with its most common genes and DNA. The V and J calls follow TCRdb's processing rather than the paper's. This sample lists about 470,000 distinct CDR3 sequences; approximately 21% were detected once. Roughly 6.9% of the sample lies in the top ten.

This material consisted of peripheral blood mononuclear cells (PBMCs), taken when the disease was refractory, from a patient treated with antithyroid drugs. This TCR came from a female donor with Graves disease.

The nucleotides read TGTGCCTCCCTGACAGGTACTAACTATGGCTACACCTTC. The resulting protein is CASLTGTNYGYTF. Here the chain combines TRBV30 and TRBJ1-2; TRBD1 is a weak D gene call, 6 bases matching. Sequences GTSNPN (CDR1) and SVGIG (CDR2) are obtained from the germline V gene (reference sequence). The CDR3 starts with the cysteine, ends with the phenylalanine, and has 13 residues. CDR3 DNA is the only sequence kept; it has 39 bases, read in frame from the first base. V loses 7 bases of germline sequence and J loses 0 bases, and the interval between the two ends is 12 bases.